This entry is about one T cell receptor beta chain. This entry is derived from a study of cytomegalovirus exposure and HLA in healthy donors. About the study: In terms of ancestry, the Caucasian-associated cluster contained 81% of the roughly 360 genotyped donors.

Primers for the PCR totalled 60 Vbeta and 13 Jbeta. The method was immunoSEQ multiplex PCR; TCRdb's version includes in-frame clones alone and lacks a portion of them. Its clone listing holds about 140,000 clones. The origin of this receptor is a woman under 30 in good health and CMV-seronegative. Material: PBMCs.

DNA of the CDR3: TGTGCCTGGAGTGTACCGGCGGGCTGGTACCAAGAGACCCAGTACTTC. Translated: CAWSVPAGWYQETQYF. This sequence joins TRBV30 and TRBJ2-5; TRBD2 is a possible D gene (5 bases). Germline-derived CDR1 and CDR2 are GTSNPN and SVGIG (reference sequence). CDR3 length: 16 amino acids. Deletions cut 0 bases from V and 0 bases from J, with 14 bases between.